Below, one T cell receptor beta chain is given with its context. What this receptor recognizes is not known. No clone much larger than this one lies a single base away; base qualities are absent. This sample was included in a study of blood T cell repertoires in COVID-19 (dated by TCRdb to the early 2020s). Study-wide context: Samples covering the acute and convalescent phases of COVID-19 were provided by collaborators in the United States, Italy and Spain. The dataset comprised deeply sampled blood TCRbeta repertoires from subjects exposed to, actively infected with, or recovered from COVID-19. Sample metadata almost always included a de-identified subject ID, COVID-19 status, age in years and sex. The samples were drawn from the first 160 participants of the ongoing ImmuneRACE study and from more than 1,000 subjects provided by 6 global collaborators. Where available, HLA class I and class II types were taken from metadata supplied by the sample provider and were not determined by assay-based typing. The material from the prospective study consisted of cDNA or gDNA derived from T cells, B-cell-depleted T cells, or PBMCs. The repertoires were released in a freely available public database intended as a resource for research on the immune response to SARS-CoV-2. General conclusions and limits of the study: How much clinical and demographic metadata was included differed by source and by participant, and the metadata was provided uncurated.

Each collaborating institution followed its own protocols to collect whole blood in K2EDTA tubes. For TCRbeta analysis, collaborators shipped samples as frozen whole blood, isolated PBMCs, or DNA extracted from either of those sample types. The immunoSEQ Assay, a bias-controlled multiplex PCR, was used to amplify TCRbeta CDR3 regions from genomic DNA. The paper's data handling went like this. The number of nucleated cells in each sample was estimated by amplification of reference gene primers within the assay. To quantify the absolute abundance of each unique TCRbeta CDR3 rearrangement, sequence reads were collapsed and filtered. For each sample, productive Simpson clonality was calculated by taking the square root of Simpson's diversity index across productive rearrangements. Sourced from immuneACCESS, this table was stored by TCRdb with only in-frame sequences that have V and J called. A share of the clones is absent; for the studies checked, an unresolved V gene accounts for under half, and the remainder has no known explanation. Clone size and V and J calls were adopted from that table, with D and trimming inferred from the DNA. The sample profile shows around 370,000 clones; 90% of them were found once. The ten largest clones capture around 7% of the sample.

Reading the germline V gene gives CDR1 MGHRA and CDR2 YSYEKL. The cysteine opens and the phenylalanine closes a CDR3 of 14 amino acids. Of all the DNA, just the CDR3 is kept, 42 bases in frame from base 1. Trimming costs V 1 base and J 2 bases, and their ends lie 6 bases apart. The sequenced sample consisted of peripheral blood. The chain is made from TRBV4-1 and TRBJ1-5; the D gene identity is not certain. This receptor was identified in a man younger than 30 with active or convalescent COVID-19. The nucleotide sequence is TGCGCCAGCAGCCAAGTGGGAGGCAATCAGCCCCAGCATTTT. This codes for CASSQVGGNQPQHF.